This passage covers 30 T cell receptor beta chains from one sample sequenced in a study of early T cells in non-severe SARS-CoV-2 infection. Using its own MiXCR run on the 5' RACE reads, TCRdb lists one record per CDR3 protein. The table shows 60,000 or so distinct CDR3 sequences, with 10% to 15% occurring only once. Sequenced material: whole blood. Receptors were obtained from an adult who was a healthcare worker with PCR-confirmed SARS-CoV-2 infection or an uninfected control (not recorded which).

At least ten counts were recorded for this clonotype. The V call is TRBV5-6, the J call TRBJ2-1, with D possibly TRBD2 on 6 matching bases. Germline V CDR1 and CDR2: SGHDT, YYEEEE. The CDR3 extends over 15 amino acids. The germline V and J ends were trimmed by 1 base and 1 base, with 9 bases remaining between them. CDR3 in amino acids: CASSLRDLSYNEQFF. In nucleotides, the CDR3 is TGTGCCAGCAGCTTGAGGGACTTATCCTACAATGAGCAGTTCTTC.

This chain links TRBV5-1 with TRBJ2-3; D is unclear. This CDR3 is built from 11 residues. Germline V gives CDR1 SGHRS, CDR2 YFSETQ. With 7 bases removed from V and 0 bases from J, the gap between germline ends came to 3 bases. The DNA of the CDR3 is TGCGCCAGCGGTAGCACAGATACGCAGTATTTT. It codes for CASGSTDTQYF.

This clonotype was recorded many times. V is TRBV9 and J is TRBJ2-7; D is perhaps TRBD2 (7 bases). With 7 bases removed from V and 2 bases from J, the gap between germline ends came to 19 bases. Germline V lookup: CDR1 SGDLS, CDR2 YYNGEE. The CDR3 is 15 amino acids. The CDR3 loop is CASGPGGVTPYEQYF. The CDR3 coding sequence is TGTGCCAGCGGCCCGGGGGGCGTCACCCCCTACGAGCAGTACTTC.

This clonotype was counted many times. The chain has TRBV7-2 and TRBJ2-7; D is possibly TRBD2 (6 bases). The CDR3 has 16 amino acids. The germline V and J ends were trimmed by 1 base and 1 base, with 14 bases remaining between them. Germline CDR1 is SGHTA and CDR2 is FQGNSA. DNA of the CDR3: TGTGCCAGCAGCTTAGTAAAGGGAGGTCCATCCTACGAGCAGTACTTC. It is translated as CASSLVKGGPSYEQYF.

This clonotype showed up many times. The chain couples TRBV12-3 or TRBV12-4 to TRBJ2-1; D call uncertain. The length of the CDR3 is 13 residues. V was cut by 3 bases and J by 4 bases, with 7 bases left in between. This CDR3 reads CASSFSAYNEQFF. In nucleotides, the CDR3 is TGTGCCAGCAGTTTTTCAGCATACAATGAGCAGTTCTTC.

This clonotype was recorded many times. The V and J genes are TRBV3-1 and TRBJ1-6, with unresolved D. CDR1 and CDR2 from the germline V gene are LGHDT and YNNKEL (reference sequence). V dropped 3 bases and J dropped 14 bases, with 23 bases sitting between them. This CDR3 has 16 amino acids. The CDR3 here is CASSHGPPLPSSSLHF. CDR3 coding DNA: TGTGCCAGCAGCCACGGCCCTCCTTTGCCCTCCTCATCCCTCCACTTT.

The table lists this clonotype with a few counts. The V call is TRBV7-9, the J call TRBJ2-3; 13 bases match TRBD2. The germline V gene encodes CDR1 SEHNR and CDR2 FQNEAQ (reference sequence). V lost 5 bases and J lost 5; bases outside the gene matches: 10. CDR3 length equals 17 residues. CDR3 DNA: TGTGCCAGCAGCCCTCCGGGACTAGCGGGGCCGTTAGATACGCAGTATTTT. This translates into CASSPPGLAGPLDTQYF.

A word on this clonotype: A much bigger clone sits one base away, suggesting this may be a read error. The chain joins TRBV12-3 or TRBV12-4 to TRBJ2-2; 7 bases match TRBD1. This CDR3 has 17 residues. The CDR3 sequence: CASCDPSGQFNTGEPFF. The CDR3 DNA sequence: TGTGCCAGCTGCGACCCGTCGGGACAGTTTAACACCGGGGAGCCGTTTTTT.

As for this clonotype: A much larger clone is a single base away; this may be a read error. This rearrangement joins TRBV20-1 to TRBJ1-5; no clear D. The germline gives CDR1 DFQATT, CDR2 SNEGSKA (reference sequence). The CDR3 totals 14 residues. The CDR3 sequence: CSASHDGSNQHQHF. Here the CDR3 DNA reads TGCAGTGCTAGTCACGACGGGAGCAATCAGCACCAGCATTTT.

This clonotype has a count of ten or more. V and J are TRBV28 and TRBJ1-1; 9 bases match TRBD1. The germline CDR1 and CDR2 sequences are MDHEN and SYDVKM. The CDR3 covers 15 residues. The V segment lost 7 bases and the J segment 6 bases; nucleotides outside the gene matches: 12. CDR3 region: CASTHPGQGVAEAFF. In DNA, the CDR3 is TGTGCCAGCACCCATCCGGGACAGGGAGTGGCTGAAGCTTTCTTT.

Many counts were recorded for this clonotype. The J gene is TRBJ2-3, the V gene TRBV6-1; D remains unclear. Germline loops: CDR1 MNHNS, CDR2 SASEGT. Trimming removed 3 bases at V and 2 bases at J, with 9 bases between. This CDR3 spans 14 amino acids. The CDR3 coding sequence is TGTGCCAGCAGTGAGGTCAAGGCCACAGATACGCAGTATTTT. It translates to CASSEVKATDTQYF.

This clonotype was found a few times. In DNA form, the CDR3 reads TGTGCCAGCAGTGTACAGGGGGGTAATGAAAAACTGTTTTTT. Its translation: CASSVQGGNEKLFF. J is TRBJ1-4 and V is TRBV2; 8 nucleotides line up with TRBD1. Germline CDR1 reads SNHLY; CDR2 reads FYNNEI. There are 14 residues in the CDR3. Trimming cost V 4 bases and J 4 bases; bases outside gene matches: 2. Using reference TRBV2 and TRBJ1-4 for the parts outside the CDR3, the full variable domain is EPEVTQTPSHQVTQMGQEVILRCVPISNHLYFYWYRQILGQKVEFLVSFYNNEISEKSEIFDDQFSVERPDGSNFTLKIRSTKLEDSAMYFCASSVQGGNEKLFFGSGTQLSVL.

This clonotype came up many times. V usage is TRBV29-1 and J usage is TRBJ2-5; D unclear. V lost 5 bases and J 5 bases, leaving 18 bases between the germline ends. CDR1 is SQVTM, CDR2 ANQGSEA, per germline. The CDR3 extends over 14 amino acids. The CDR3 DNA follows: TGCAGCGTTAACTCCCTCGGGTTTTCTGAGACCCAGTACTTC. Amino acid sequence: CSVNSLGFSETQYF.

This clonotype was seen many times. This chain links TRBV4-2 with TRBJ1-5, with 12 bases matching TRBD1. The CDR3 sequence is 16 residues long. In germline, CDR1 is LGHNA, CDR2 YNFKEQ. V lost 1 base to trimming and J lost 6 bases; unmatched junction nucleotides: 4. CDR3 nucleotide sequence: TGTGCCAGCAGCCAAGCTACGGGACAGGGGGCTCAGCCCCAGCATTTT. This translates into CASSQATGQGAQPQHF.

The table lists this clonotype with many counts. This chain joins TRBV5-1 and TRBJ1-2, with D unresolved. Trimming removed 0 bases at V and 6 bases at J, with 18 bases between. The CDR3 consists of 16 residues. In germline, CDR1 is SGHRS, CDR2 YFSETQ. CDR3 sequence: CASSLAVSPGKDGYTF. Written as DNA, the CDR3 is TGCGCCAGCAGCTTGGCCGTGTCGCCGGGGAAGGATGGCTACACCTTC. Full variable domain (missing parts from reference TRBV5-1 and TRBJ1-2): KAGVTQTPRYLIKTRGQQVTLSCSPISGHRSVSWYQQTPGQGLQFLFEYFSETQRNKGNFPGRFSGRQFSNSRSEMNVSTLELGDSALYLCASSLAVSPGKDGYTFGSGTRLTVV.

The chain couples TRBV5-4 to TRBJ2-7; TRBD1 agrees at 7 bases. CDR1 is SGHNT and CDR2 is YYREEE in the germline V gene (reference sequence). This CDR3 spans 14 amino acids. V shed 2 bases and J 3 bases; nucleotides not matched to a gene: 5. CDR3 residues: CASSLDRVSYEQYF. The CDR3 coding sequence is TGTGCCAGCAGCTTAGACAGGGTAAGCTACGAGCAGTACTTC.

This clonotype was observed many times. The chain couples TRBV9 to TRBJ2-7; D possibly matches TRBD1 or TRBD2 (5 bases each). The V gene lost 0 bases and the J gene lost 6 bases, with 10 bases spanning the gap. This CDR3 has 13 amino acids. Germline values: CDR1 SGDLS, CDR2 YYNGEE. CDR3 in amino acids: CASSVVGGSEQYF. The CDR3 DNA reads as TGTGCCAGCAGCGTAGTTGGGGGATCCGAGCAGTACTTC.

This clonotype occurred many times. The J gene is TRBJ1-1, the V gene TRBV30, with D unresolved. With 0 bases removed from V and 5 bases from J, the gap between germline ends came to 13 bases. CDR1 is GTSNPN and CDR2 is SVGIG in the germline V gene (reference sequence). The CDR3 has 14 amino acids. CDR3: CAWSVGRVGTEAFF. The CDR3 region has the DNA TGTGCCTGGAGTGTAGGGCGGGTCGGGACTGAAGCTTTCTTT.

In its sample, this clonotype was seen many times. The chain is built from TRBV24-1 and TRBJ1-3, with unresolved D. The CDR3 extends over 20 amino acids. V lost 3 bases and J 2 bases, leaving 25 bases between the germline ends. CDR1 and CDR2 from the germline V gene are KGHDR and SFDVKD. Here the CDR3 reads CATSDPPGTANSETGNTIYF. The CDR3 DNA reads as TGTGCCACCAGTGATCCCCCGGGAACAGCCAACTCAGAGACTGGAAACACCATATATTTT.

This clonotype has ten or more counts. The rearrangement uses TRBV6-6 and TRBJ2-5, with TRBD2 identical over 9 bases. CDR1 MNHNY and CDR2 SVGAGI come from the germline V gene (reference sequence). The CDR3 totals 13 residues. Trimming took 6 bases from V and 3 from J; bases not matched to a gene: 2. The CDR3 DNA follows: TGTGCCAGCAGCCGACTAGCGGAAGAGACCCAGTACTTC. Translated: CASSRLAEETQYF.

V and J are TRBV5-6 and TRBJ2-3; 10 bases are shared with TRBD2. The CDR3 length is 15 residues. Germline V gene data show CDR1 as SGHDT and CDR2 as YYEEEE. CDR3 sequence: CASSILAGTTDTQYF. DNA for the CDR3: TGTGCAAGCTCCATACTAGCGGGAACTACAGATACGCAGTATTTT.

The V call is TRBV2, the J call TRBJ1-6; 9 bases agree with TRBD1. The CDR3 contains 16 residues. The V gene end was trimmed by 5 bases and the J gene end by 5 bases; junction bases not matched to a gene: 7. Germline V gene data show CDR1 as SNHLY and CDR2 as FYNNEI. The CDR3 DNA is TGTGCCAGCAGTATCCGAGGGGACAGGGATAATTCACCCCTCCACTTT. Amino acid sequence: CASSIRGDRDNSPLHF.

The table lists this clonotype with many counts. This chain's CDR3 is CASSSGDDPSYEQYF. CDR3 nucleotides: TGTGCCAGTAGTTCAGGGGACGATCCCTCCTACGAGCAGTACTTC. This chain links TRBV19 with TRBJ2-7, with TRBD1 as a possible D gene (6 bases). Trimming stripped 5 bases from V and 0 bases from J, with 14 bases between. From germline, CDR1 is LNHDA and CDR2 SQIVND (reference sequence). The CDR3 contains 15 residues.

The chain joins TRBV29-1 to TRBJ2-1; possible D gene TRBD1, 7 bases. This CDR3 is built from 14 residues. From germline, CDR1 is SQVTM and CDR2 ANQGSEA. V gave up 2 bases and J gave up 8 bases, with 16 bases separating them. The CDR3 here is CSVELGRGRYEQFF. The CDR3 DNA is TGCAGCGTTGAATTGGGCAGGGGGAGGTATGAGCAGTTCTTC.

This clonotype came up a few times. V gene TRBV9 combines with J gene TRBJ2-7; 8 bases match TRBD2. The V gene's germline CDR1 is SGDLS and CDR2 YYNGEE. The CDR3 covers 15 residues. V lost 0 bases to trimming and J lost 6 bases; unmatched junction nucleotides: 8. The CDR3 DNA follows: TGTGCCAGCAGCGTAGATGGCGGGAGGATCTCCGAGCAGTACTTC. Its translation is CASSVDGGRISEQYF.

This clonotype was detected many times. The DNA for the CDR3 is TGCGCCAGCAGCTTCGGCAGGATCGTCACAGATACGCAGTATTTT. This gives the protein CASSFGRIVTDTQYF. The chain couples TRBV5-1 to TRBJ2-3, with D unclear. The CDR3 has 15 residues. Germline CDR1 and CDR2: SGHRS and YFSETQ. V was pared by 2 bases and J by 2 bases, with 12 bases between.

In this sample, this clonotype turned up many times. The CDR3 spells CASSSGLSYGYTF. The CDR3 DNA follows: TGTGCCAGCAGCTCCGGACTCTCCTATGGCTACACCTTC. The gene calls are TRBV7-8 and TRBJ1-2; D unclear. Germline V lookup: CDR1 SGHVS, CDR2 FQNEAQ. Trimming removed 4 bases from V and 4 bases from J, with 10 bases in between. The length of the CDR3 is 13 residues.

This chain joins TRBV28 and TRBJ2-5; 7 bases are a match to TRBD1. V lost 5 bases, J lost 3 bases, and 3 bases stayed unmatched. CDR1 is MDHEN, CDR2 SYDVKM, per germline. The CDR3 extends over 13 amino acids. In DNA form, the CDR3 reads TGTGCCAGCAGTGAAGGGACAGAAGAGACCCAGTACTTC. This sequence encodes CASSEGTEETQYF.

This clonotype is categorized as medium-sized. The chain has TRBV11-2 and TRBJ2-1; D is possibly TRBD1 or TRBD2 (5 bases each). CDR1 is SGHAT, CDR2 FQNNGV, per germline. CDR3 size: 13 residues. V lost 0 bases to trimming and J lost 13 bases, with 13 bases between them. The CDR3 DNA reads as TGTGCCAGCAGCTTAGATCGGGACGACTCCCAGTTCTTC. This sequence encodes CASSLDRDDSQFF.

Many counts were recorded for this clonotype. The rearrangement joins TRBV7-2 to TRBJ1-2; D not resolved. Germline V gene sequence: CDR1 SGHTA, CDR2 FQGNSA. V lost 9 bases and J lost 3, with 14 bases in between. This CDR3 comprises 13 residues. The CDR3 reads CARPAGRDYGYTF. The CDR3 nucleotides read TGTGCCAGGCCCGCGGGGAGGGACTATGGCTACACCTTC.